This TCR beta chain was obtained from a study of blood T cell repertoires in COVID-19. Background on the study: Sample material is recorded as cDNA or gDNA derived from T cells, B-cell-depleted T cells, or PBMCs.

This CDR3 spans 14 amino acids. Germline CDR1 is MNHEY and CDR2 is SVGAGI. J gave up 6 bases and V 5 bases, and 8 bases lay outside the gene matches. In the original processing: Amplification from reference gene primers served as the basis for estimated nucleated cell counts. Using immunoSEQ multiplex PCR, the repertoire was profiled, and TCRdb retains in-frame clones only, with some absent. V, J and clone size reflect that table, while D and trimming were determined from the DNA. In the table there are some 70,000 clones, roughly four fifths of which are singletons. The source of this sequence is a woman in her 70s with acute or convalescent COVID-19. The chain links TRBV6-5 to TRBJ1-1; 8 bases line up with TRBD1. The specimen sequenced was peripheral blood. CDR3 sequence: CASSHRDRFPEAFF. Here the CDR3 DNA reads TGTGCCAGCAGTCACCGGGACAGGTTCCCTGAAGCTTTCTTT.